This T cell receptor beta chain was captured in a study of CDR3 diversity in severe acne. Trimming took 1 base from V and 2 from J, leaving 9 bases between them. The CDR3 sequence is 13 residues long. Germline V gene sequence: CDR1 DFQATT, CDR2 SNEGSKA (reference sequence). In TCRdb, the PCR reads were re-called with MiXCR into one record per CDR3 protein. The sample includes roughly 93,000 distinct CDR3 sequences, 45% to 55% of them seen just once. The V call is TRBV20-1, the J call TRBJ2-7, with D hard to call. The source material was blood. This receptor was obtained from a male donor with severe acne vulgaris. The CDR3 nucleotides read TGCAGTGCTAGAGGGGTGGAAACCTACGAGCAGTACTTC. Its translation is CSARGVETYEQYF.